These 18 T cell receptor beta chains came from one sample sequenced in a study of cytomegalovirus exposure and HLA in healthy donors. Both 60 Vbeta primers and 13 Jbeta primers went into the PCR. The table came from immunoSEQ multiplex PCR; TCRdb's copy has only in-frame clones and leaves some out. The data contain about 200,000 clones, around 88% of them seen just once; the ten biggest clones take up approximately 0.31%. The sequencing input was PBMCs. All receptors come from a woman aged 25 to 39 in good health and CMV-seronegative.

This chain uses TRBV15 with TRBJ1-6, with unresolved D. This CDR3 is 20 amino acids long. The ends were cut back, 0 bases at V and 4 bases at J, with 22 bases in the middle. Per the germline V gene, CDR1 is LNHNV and CDR2 is YYDKDF (reference sequence). Written as DNA, the CDR3 is TGTGCCACCAGCAGAGATCACCCCGAGGCCCCCACGGGGTATAATTCACCCCTCCACTTT. Translating gives CATSRDHPEAPTGYNSPLHF.

The chain employs TRBV5-4 and TRBJ2-1, with D possibly matching TRBD2 (6 bases). CDR3 size: 17 residues. Germline V gives CDR1 SGHNT, CDR2 YYREEE (reference sequence). The V end was cut by 1 base, the J end by 6 bases, with 20 bases between. CDR3 amino acids: CASSLYWGASASNEQFF. The CDR3 bases are TGTGCCAGCAGCTTGTATTGGGGAGCTAGCGCGTCCAATGAGCAGTTCTTC.

The CDR3 DNA follows: TGTGCCAGCAGTTACGGACAAGAGCAGTTCTTC. Protein: CASSYGQEQFF. The gene calls are TRBV5-4 and TRBJ2-1, with D maybe TRBD1 (5 bases). From germline, CDR1 is SGHNT and CDR2 YYREEE (reference sequence). The CDR3 has 11 residues. The ends were cut back, 5 bases at V and 10 bases at J, with 10 bases in the middle.

Notes on this clone: One end of the junction varies from germline; a read error may be responsible. The genes are TRBV7-7 and TRBJ2-5, with a tentative D call TRBD2 (5 bases). The CDR3 runs to 14 residues. The germline CDR1 and CDR2 sequences are SSHAT and FNYEAQ (reference sequence). CDR3 sequence (DNA): TGTGCTAGCAGCGACGAGAGGGATTCAGAGACCCAGTACTTC. Its translation: CASSDERDSETQYF.

This clone was seen a single time. This chain connects TRBV15 to TRBJ2-1; 12 bases align to TRBD2. This CDR3 has 17 amino acids. V gave up 0 bases and J gave up 7 bases; unmatched junction bases: 7. CDR1 LNHNV and CDR2 YYDKDF come from the germline V gene (reference sequence). CDR3 sequence reads: CATSRDATSGRRNEQFF. DNA for the CDR3: TGTGCCACCAGCAGAGACGCTACTAGCGGGAGGAGGAATGAGCAGTTCTTC.

The chain carries TRBV5-1 and TRBJ2-5, with 8 nucleotides matching TRBD1. Looked up from germline, CDR1 is SGHRS and CDR2 is YFSETQ. V lost 2 bases and J lost 4; bases outside the gene matches: 7. The CDR3 contains 15 residues. The CDR3 coding sequence is TGCGCCAGCAGCTTACAACAGGGGGGCGCAGAGACCCAGTACTTC. This translates into CASSLQQGGAETQYF.

The chain employs TRBV7-6 and TRBJ2-7; weak D call: TRBD2 (6 bases). Trimming removed 5 bases from V and 4 bases from J, with 21 bases in between. The CDR3 length is 16 residues. Germline CDR1 reads SGHVS; CDR2 reads FNYEAQ. The CDR3 DNA sequence: TGTGCCAGCAGCGAAAGGTCTGGGTCCAGCGGGTACGAGCAGTACTTC. This encodes CASSERSGSSGYEQYF.

V and J are TRBV4-1 and TRBJ2-2, with D perhaps TRBD1 (6 bases). The CDR3 is 15 residues long. V was trimmed by 3 bases and J by 6 bases, leaving 14 bases between them. The V gene's germline CDR1 is MGHRA and CDR2 YSYEKL. This CDR3 reads CASSHQGHSAGELFF. CDR3 DNA: TGCGCCAGCAGCCACCAGGGACACTCGGCCGGGGAGCTGTTTTTT.

The chain uses TRBV21-1 and TRBJ2-7; TRBD2 is the table's D call, not checked against the DNA. TRBV21-1 is flagged as a pseudogene. This CDR3 has 15 residues. In DNA, the CDR3 is TGTGCCAGCAGCAAAGGGGGCGGGATGCCCTACGAGCAGTACTTC. It yields the protein CASSKGGGMPYEQYF.

V gene TRBV10-1 combines with J gene TRBJ2-1; 11 nucleotides align to TRBD1. The germline CDR1 and CDR2 sequences are WNHNN and SYGVQD (reference sequence). Losses at the gene ends were 5 bases for V and 3 bases for J; bases not matched to a gene: 6. The CDR3 has 16 residues. The CDR3 coding sequence is TGCGCCAGCAGTCCTACCGGGACAGGGGGCTACAATGAGCAGTTCTTC. Translating it yields CASSPTGTGGYNEQFF.

This chain uses TRBV27 with TRBJ2-1; 13 bases are a match to TRBD2. Germline-derived CDR1 and CDR2 are MNHEY and SMNVEV (reference sequence). The trim removed 5 bases at V and 7 bases at J, leaving 14 bases unmatched. The CDR3 is made up of 18 amino acids. For the CDR3, the DNA is TGTGCCAGCAGTCCCGGACTAGCGGGAGCCGTGGGGGGGAATGAGCAGTTCTTC. It codes for CASSPGLAGAVGGNEQFF.

The chain joins TRBV28 to TRBJ1-1, with D tentatively TRBD1 (5 bases). There are 13 residues in the CDR3. Trimming removed 2 bases at V and 7 bases at J, with 11 bases between. Germline V gene sequence: CDR1 MDHEN, CDR2 SYDVKM. CDR3 in amino acids: CASSLRGGVEAFF. The CDR3 bases are TGTGCCAGCAGTTTAAGGGGTGGAGTTGAAGCTTTCTTT.

V and J are TRBV2 and TRBJ1-1; D unclear. The V end was cut by 1 base, the J end by 4 bases, with 7 bases between. Germline lookup yields CDR1 SNHLY and CDR2 FYNNEI. This CDR3 contains 13 residues. Here the CDR3 reads CASSEGWSTEAFF. The DNA of the CDR3 is TGTGCCAGCAGTGAAGGGTGGAGCACTGAAGCTTTCTTT.

J is TRBJ2-7 and V is TRBV7-9; TRBD1 matches at 7 bases. CDR3 length: 15 residues. Per germline, CDR1 SEHNR and CDR2 FQNEAQ (reference sequence). J was trimmed by 3 bases and V by 2 bases; bases with no gene match: 7. The CDR3 region has the DNA TGTGCCAGCAGCTTACCCCAGACAGGGCACTACGAGCAGTACTTC. Amino acid sequence: CASSLPQTGHYEQYF.

The chain has TRBV7-9 and TRBJ2-1; 8 bases agree with TRBD1. The CDR3 is made up of 16 amino acids. The germline CDR1 and CDR2 sequences are SEHNR and FQNEAQ (reference sequence). The trim removed 4 bases at V and 2 bases at J, leaving 7 bases unmatched. CDR3: CASSSGQVLTYNEQFF. CDR3 sequence (DNA): TGTGCCAGCAGCTCGGGACAGGTATTAACCTACAATGAGCAGTTCTTC.

The V and J genes are TRBV5-4 and TRBJ1-4, with D maybe TRBD1 (6 bases). This CDR3 has 14 amino acids. Germline assignment: CDR1 SGHNT and CDR2 YYREEE (reference sequence). Trimming left V 4 bases short and J 8 bases short, with 15 bases between. The CDR3 region is CASSEGGGEEKLFF. The CDR3 DNA reads TGTGCCAGCAGCGAAGGGGGAGGGGAGGAAAAACTGTTTTTT.

As to this clone: Other DNA variants within this sample encode the same CDR3. The rearrangement joins TRBV11-2 to TRBJ2-5; 7 bases match TRBD2. V lost 3 bases to trimming and J lost 5 bases; unmatched junction nucleotides: 0. CDR1 SGHAT and CDR2 FQNNGV come from the germline V gene. The CDR3 contains 12 residues. CDR3 nucleotide sequence: TGTGCCAGCAGCTTCGGGGGGGAGACCCAGTACTTC. Protein: CASSFGGETQYF.

This clone was seen a handful of times. The V call is TRBV4-1, the J call TRBJ2-2; 12 positions agree with TRBD2. The CDR3 covers 16 residues. J gave up 4 bases and V 5 bases, and 5 bases lay outside the gene matches. Germline loops: CDR1 MGHRA, CDR2 YSYEKL. Here the CDR3 reads CASSKRLAGVTGELFF. CDR3 nucleotides: TGCGCCAGCAGCAAAAGACTAGCGGGGGTCACCGGGGAGCTGTTTTTT.